These 7 T cell receptor beta chains came from one sample sequenced in a study of early T cells in non-severe SARS-CoV-2 infection. TCRdb independently ran MiXCR on the 5' RACE reads; one entry per CDR3 protein. The repertoire holds 90,000 or so distinct CDR3 sequences, with about 15% as singletons. The sample was whole blood. Receptors were obtained from an adult who was a healthcare worker with PCR-confirmed SARS-CoV-2 infection or an uninfected control (not recorded which).

The chain uses TRBV4-3 and TRBJ2-1, with 9 positions matching TRBD2. The CDR3 sequence is 15 residues long. The V and J ends lost 0 bases and 9 bases, in that order; junction bases with no gene match: 6. The germline V gene has CDR1 LGHNA and CDR2 YSLEER. CDR3 DNA: TGCGCCAGCAGCCAAGATAGCGGGAGAGTGTTTGAGCAGTTCTTC. It encodes CASSQDSGRVFEQFF.

This chain links TRBV5-1 with TRBJ2-7, with TRBD2 matching over 10 bases. CDR1 and CDR2 (germline): SGHRS, YFSETQ. V shed 0 bases, J shed 2 bases, and the junction held 5 bases outside the gene matches. This CDR3 spans 16 amino acids. Here the CDR3 reads CASSLGALAGPYEQYF. Written as DNA, the CDR3 is TGCGCCAGCAGCTTGGGGGCACTAGCGGGACCCTACGAGCAGTACTTC.

In regard to this clonotype: Sequence at one end of the junction differs from germline and may be a read error. The chain couples TRBV24-1 to TRBJ2-1; possible D gene TRBD2, 5 bases. Germline V CDR1 and CDR2: KGHDR, SFDVKD. The CDR3 runs 15 residues. This CDR3 is CATSGEHLSHNEQFF. The CDR3 bases are TGTGCCACCAGTGGGGAGCATCTCTCCCACAATGAGCAGTTCTTC.

As regards this clonotype: A read error may produce the germline difference seen at one junction end. The chain uses TRBV20-1 and TRBJ2-7; 9 nucleotides match TRBD2. The CDR3 has 17 amino acids. Germline CDR1 DFQATT, CDR2 SNEGSKA (reference sequence). CDR3 region: CSPRDLAGDRPTYEQYF. In DNA form, the CDR3 reads TGCAGTCCTAGGGACTTAGCGGGAGATCGTCCCACCTACGAGCAGTACTTC.

V is TRBV29-1 and J is TRBJ2-3; TRBD2 matches at 15 bases. Germline lookup yields CDR1 SQVTM and CDR2 ANQGSEA. V gave up 1 base and J gave up 11 bases; unmatched junction bases: 4. The CDR3 covers 14 residues. This CDR3 reads CSVEGGLAGGGQYF. CDR3 DNA: TGCAGCGTTGAAGGGGGACTAGCGGGAGGTGGGCAGTATTTT.

In this sample, this clonotype turned up many times. The J gene is TRBJ2-5, the V gene TRBV11-2, with D tentatively TRBD2 (6 bases). V shed 1 base and J shed 6 bases, with 12 bases lying between them. The CDR3 covers 14 residues. Germline V CDR1 and CDR2: SGHAT, FQNNGV. The CDR3 nucleotides are TGTGCCAGCAGCTTAGTCGGGGGTCAGCAGACCCAGTACTTC. It encodes CASSLVGGQQTQYF.

The chain combines TRBV19 with TRBJ2-3; no clear D gene. Germline V gives CDR1 LNHDA, CDR2 SQIVND (reference sequence). V dropped 1 base and J dropped 6 bases, with 8 bases sitting between them. The CDR3 is made up of 13 amino acids. The CDR3 DNA follows: TGTGCCAGTAGTATAGCACCCAGGGATACGCAGTATTTT. It yields the protein CASSIAPRDTQYF. The variable domain in full, with the rest retrieved from reference TRBV19 and TRBJ2-3, is DGGITQSPKYLFRKEGQNVTLSCEQNLNHDAMYWYRQDPGQGLRLIYYSQIVNDFQKGDIAEGYSVSREKKESFPLTVTSAQKNPTAFYLCASSIAPRDTQYFGPGTRLTVL.